This paragraph reports one T cell receptor beta chain. The sample is drawn from a study of blood T cell repertoires in COVID-19. About the research overall: T cells, B-cell-depleted T cells, or PBMCs supplied cDNA or gDNA.

Clones were sequenced by immunoSEQ multiplex PCR, and TCRdb holds only the in-frame ones, with some missing. This sample yields roughly 410,000 clones, of which roughly 90% are seen a single time; 0.95% to 1.5% belongs to the top ten. The sample taken for sequencing was peripheral blood. The sequence was obtained from a man between 40 and 49 years old with acute or convalescent COVID-19.

The CDR3 sequence: CASSQVNRANTGELFF. The CDR3 DNA reads as TGCGCCAGCAGCCAAGTGAACAGGGCGAACACCGGGGAGCTGTTTTTT. The V and J genes are TRBV4-1 and TRBJ2-2, with a weak D call TRBD1 (6 bases). This CDR3 is 16 amino acids long. The germline CDR1 and CDR2 sequences are MGHRA and YSYEKL. V shed 1 base and J shed 0 bases, with 9 bases lying between them.